The rows below give T cell receptor beta chains drawn from one sample of a study of T cells in Graves' hyperthyroidism and ophthalmopathy. TCRdb used MiXCR to reprocess the multiplex PCR reads, holding one entry per CDR3 protein. The sample includes 750,000 to 900,000 distinct CDR3 sequences, 38% seen only once; the top ten take approximately 8.7%. The sample was blood. The receptors here all came from a man between 18 and 29 years old with Graves' hyperthyroidism. The CDR3 runs from the conserved cysteine through the conserved F or W. Fields, in order: D gene, V gene, J gene, clone size, CDR3 DNA, CDR3 protein. D genes are given only for firm matches. Not all rows give a size; the values are once, few, many and, for expanded clones, a class.

d_gene: TRBD2; v_gene: TRBV25-1; j_gene: TRBJ2-5; abundance: -; CDR3nt: TGTGCCAGCAGTGACCAGGGACTAGCGGACAGGCAAGAGACCCAGTACTTC; CDR3aa: CASSDQGLADRQETQYF
d_gene: -; v_gene: TRBV9; j_gene: TRBJ2-2; abundance: -; CDR3nt: TGTGCCAGCAGCGTAGTTCCCCTATCGTCCCGGGACGGCACCGGGGAGCTGTTTTTT; CDR3aa: CASSVVPLSSRDGTGELFF
d_gene: -; v_gene: TRBV5-6; j_gene: TRBJ2-7; abundance: -; CDR3nt: TGTGCCAGCAGCTTGTGGGGCAGTTCCTACGAGCAGTACTTC; CDR3aa: CASSLWGSSYEQYF
d_gene: TRBD1; v_gene: TRBV29-1; j_gene: TRBJ2-5; abundance: many; CDR3nt: TGCAGCGTCCAGGGGGCTTTGGGGGAGACCCAGTACTTC; CDR3aa: CSVQGALGETQYF
d_gene: TRBD2; v_gene: TRBV29-1; j_gene: TRBJ2-7; abundance: -; CDR3nt: TGCAGCGCCTCGGCTAGCGGGAGTAGCGACGAGCAGTACTTC; CDR3aa: CSASASGSSDEQYF
d_gene: -; v_gene: TRBV7-9; j_gene: TRBJ2-7; abundance: many; CDR3nt: TGTGCCAGCGGAGACAGTAACGAGCAGTACTTC; CDR3aa: CASGDSNEQYF
d_gene: -; v_gene: TRBV12-3/TRBV12-4; j_gene: TRBJ2-6; abundance: -; CDR3nt: TGTGCCAGCAACACCGGACTCTCTGGGGCCAACGTCCTGACTTTC; CDR3aa: CASNTGLSGANVLTF
d_gene: -; v_gene: TRBV4-3; j_gene: TRBJ2-6; abundance: many; CDR3nt: TGCGCCAGCAGCCAAGTGGGCTCTGGGGCCAACGTCCTGACTTTC; CDR3aa: CASSQVGSGANVLTF
d_gene: TRBD1; v_gene: TRBV19; j_gene: TRBJ2-5; abundance: -; CDR3nt: TGTGCCAGTAGCGGAACGGACAGGGGGTACCAAGAGACCCAGTACTTC; CDR3aa: CASSGTDRGYQETQYF
d_gene: -; v_gene: TRBV6-4; j_gene: TRBJ2-5; abundance: many; CDR3nt: TGTGCCAGCAGTGTCAGGGAAGGGGAGACCCAGTACTTC; CDR3aa: CASSVREGETQYF
d_gene: -; v_gene: TRBV10-3; j_gene: TRBJ1-6; abundance: -; CDR3nt: TGTGCCATCAGTGGGGGACTGGATAATTCACCCCTCCACTTT; CDR3aa: CAISGGLDNSPLHF
d_gene: TRBD1; v_gene: TRBV12-3/TRBV12-4; j_gene: TRBJ2-7; abundance: few; CDR3nt: TGTGCCAGCAGTTTCTCGGGACAGGGTCTATACGAGCAGTACTTC; CDR3aa: CASSFSGQGLYEQYF
d_gene: -; v_gene: TRBV7-9; j_gene: TRBJ2-7; abundance: many; CDR3nt: TGTGCCAGCAGCCCAGGATGGGCAGAGCAGTACTTC; CDR3aa: CASSPGWAEQYF
d_gene: -; v_gene: TRBV12-3/TRBV12-4; j_gene: TRBJ1-1; abundance: -; CDR3nt: TGTGCCAGCAGGCCGGGTGACAACACTGAAGCTTTCTTT; CDR3aa: CASRPGDNTEAFF
d_gene: TRBD1; v_gene: TRBV7-9; j_gene: TRBJ1-1; abundance: few; CDR3nt: TGTGCCAGCAGCTTCCCCGGGACAGGGGCTTTCTTT; CDR3aa: CASSFPGTGAFF
d_gene: -; v_gene: TRBV12-3/TRBV12-4; j_gene: TRBJ1-1; abundance: many; CDR3nt: TGTGCCAGCAGTTTGGGGACAAGACGAGAAGCTTTCTTT; CDR3aa: CASSLGTRREAFF
d_gene: TRBD1; v_gene: TRBV7-9; j_gene: TRBJ1-4; abundance: -; CDR3nt: TGTGCCAGCAGACACTCCGGGACAGGAACTAATGAAAAACTGTTTTTT; CDR3aa: CASRHSGTGTNEKLFF
d_gene: -; v_gene: TRBV6-1; j_gene: TRBJ1-2; abundance: few; CDR3nt: TGTGCCAGCAGAAGGGGAACGGCTTATGGCTACACCTTC; CDR3aa: CASRRGTAYGYTF
d_gene: -; v_gene: TRBV7-9; j_gene: TRBJ1-4; abundance: many; CDR3nt: TGTGCCAGCAGCTTAGCTGTGGCGGTGGGGGAAAAACTGTTTTTT; CDR3aa: CASSLAVAVGEKLFF
d_gene: TRBD2; v_gene: TRBV5-6; j_gene: TRBJ2-7; abundance: many; CDR3nt: TGTGCCAGCAGCTTGGTAGCGGGGAACGAGCAGTACTTC; CDR3aa: CASSLVAGNEQYF
d_gene: -; v_gene: TRBV19; j_gene: TRBJ2-2; abundance: -; CDR3nt: TGTGCCAGTAGTATCCGTGTTAGCACCGGGGAGCTGTTTTTT; CDR3aa: CASSIRVSTGELFF